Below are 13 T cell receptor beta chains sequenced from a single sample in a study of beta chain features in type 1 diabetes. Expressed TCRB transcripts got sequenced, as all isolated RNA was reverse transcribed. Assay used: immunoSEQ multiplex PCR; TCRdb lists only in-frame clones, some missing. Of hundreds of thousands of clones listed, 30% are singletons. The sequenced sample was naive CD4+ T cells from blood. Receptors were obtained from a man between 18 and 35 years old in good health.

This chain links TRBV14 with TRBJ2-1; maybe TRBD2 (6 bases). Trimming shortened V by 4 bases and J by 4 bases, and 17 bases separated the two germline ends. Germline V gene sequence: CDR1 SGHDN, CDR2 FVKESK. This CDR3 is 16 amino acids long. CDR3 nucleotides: TGTGCCAGCAGCCCTACCGAGCGGGCCTTATACAATGAGCAGTTCTTC. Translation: CASSPTERALYNEQFF.

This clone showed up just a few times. The DNA for the CDR3 is TGTGCCAGCAGCCCGGGACCGAATGCACAAGAGACCCAGTACTTC. Translating it yields CASSPGPNAQETQYF. The V call is TRBV7-3, the J call TRBJ2-5; perhaps D is TRBD1 or TRBD2 (5 bases each). V was shortened by 5 bases and J by 2 bases, with 15 bases between the two germline ends. The CDR3 extends over 15 amino acids. Looked up from germline, CDR1 is SGHTA and CDR2 is FQGTGA.

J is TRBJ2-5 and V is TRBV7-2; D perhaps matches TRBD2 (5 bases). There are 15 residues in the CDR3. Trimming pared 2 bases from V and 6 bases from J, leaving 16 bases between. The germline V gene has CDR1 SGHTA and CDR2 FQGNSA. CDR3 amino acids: CASSLRLLAVQTQYF. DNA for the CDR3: TGTGCCAGCAGCTTAAGGCTTCTAGCCGTCCAGACCCAGTACTTC.

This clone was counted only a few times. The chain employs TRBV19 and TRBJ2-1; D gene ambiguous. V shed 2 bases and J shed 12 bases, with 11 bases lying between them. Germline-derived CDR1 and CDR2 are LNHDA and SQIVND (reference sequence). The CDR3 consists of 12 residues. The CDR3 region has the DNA TGTGCCAGTAGTATATCGAACCTCCCGCAGTTCTTC. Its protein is CASSISNLPQFF.

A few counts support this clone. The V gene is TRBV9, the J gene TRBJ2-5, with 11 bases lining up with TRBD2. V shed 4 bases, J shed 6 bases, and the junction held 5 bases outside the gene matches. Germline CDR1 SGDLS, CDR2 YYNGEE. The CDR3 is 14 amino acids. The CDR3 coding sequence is TGTGCCAGCAGCTTAGCGGGAGGGCCGAAGACCCAGTACTTC. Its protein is CASSLAGGPKTQYF. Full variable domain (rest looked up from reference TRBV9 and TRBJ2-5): DSGVTQTPKHLITATGQRVTLRCSPRSGDLSVYWYQQSLDQGLQFLIQYYNGEERAKGNILERFSAQQFPDLHSELNLSSLELGDSALYFCASSLAGGPKTQYFGPGTRLLVL.

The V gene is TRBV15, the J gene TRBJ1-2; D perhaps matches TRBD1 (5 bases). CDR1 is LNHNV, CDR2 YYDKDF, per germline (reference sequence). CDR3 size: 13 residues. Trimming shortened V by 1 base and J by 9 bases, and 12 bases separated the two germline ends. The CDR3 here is CATSRGGVWSYTF. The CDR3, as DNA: TGTGCCACCAGCAGAGGAGGGGTTTGGAGCTACACCTTC.

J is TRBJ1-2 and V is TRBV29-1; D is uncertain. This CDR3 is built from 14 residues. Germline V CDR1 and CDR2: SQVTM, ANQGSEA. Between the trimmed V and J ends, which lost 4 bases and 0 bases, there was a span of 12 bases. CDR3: CSVVPGSPNYGYTF. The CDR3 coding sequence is TGCAGCGTTGTTCCGGGCAGTCCTAACTATGGCTACACCTTC.

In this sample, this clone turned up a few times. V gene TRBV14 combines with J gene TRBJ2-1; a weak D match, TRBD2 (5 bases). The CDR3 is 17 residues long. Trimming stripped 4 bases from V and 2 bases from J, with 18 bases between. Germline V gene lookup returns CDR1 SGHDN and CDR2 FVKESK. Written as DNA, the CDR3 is TGTGCCAGCAGCCCCCCAAGGCGTGAGCGGACCTACAATGAGCAGTTCTTC. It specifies CASSPPRRERTYNEQFF.

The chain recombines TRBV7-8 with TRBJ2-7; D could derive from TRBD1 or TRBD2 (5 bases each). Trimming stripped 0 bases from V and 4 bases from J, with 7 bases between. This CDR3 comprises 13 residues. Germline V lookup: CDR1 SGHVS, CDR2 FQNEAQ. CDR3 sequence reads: CASSLAGGYEQYF. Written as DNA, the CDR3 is TGTGCCAGCAGCTTAGCTGGGGGATACGAGCAGTACTTC.

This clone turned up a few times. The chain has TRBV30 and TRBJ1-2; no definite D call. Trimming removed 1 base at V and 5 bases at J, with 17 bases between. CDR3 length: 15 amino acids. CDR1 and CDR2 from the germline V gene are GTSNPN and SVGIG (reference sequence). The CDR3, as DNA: TGTGCCTGGAGTGGACGGGCATGGACCTCATATGGCTACACCTTC. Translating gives CAWSGRAWTSYGYTF.

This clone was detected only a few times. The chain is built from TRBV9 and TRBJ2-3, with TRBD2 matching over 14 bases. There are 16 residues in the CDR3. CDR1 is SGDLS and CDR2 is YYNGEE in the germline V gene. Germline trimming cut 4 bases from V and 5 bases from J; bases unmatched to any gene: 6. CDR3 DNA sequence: TGTGCCAGCAGCTCGGTGACTAGCGGGAGGGGAGATACGCAGTATTTT. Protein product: CASSSVTSGRGDTQYF.

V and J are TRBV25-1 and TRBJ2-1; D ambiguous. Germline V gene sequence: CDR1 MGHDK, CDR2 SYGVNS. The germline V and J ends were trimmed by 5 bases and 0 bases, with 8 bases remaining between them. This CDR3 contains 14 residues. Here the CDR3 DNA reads TGTGCCAGCAGTAGATGGGACTCCTACAATGAGCAGTTCTTC. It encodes CASSRWDSYNEQFF.

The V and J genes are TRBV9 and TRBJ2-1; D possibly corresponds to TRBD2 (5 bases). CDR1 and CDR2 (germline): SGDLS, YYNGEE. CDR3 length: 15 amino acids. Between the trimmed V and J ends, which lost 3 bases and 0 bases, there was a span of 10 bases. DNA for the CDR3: TGTGCCAGCAGCGGAAGCGGTGGCTCCTACAATGAGCAGTTCTTC. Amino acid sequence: CASSGSGGSYNEQFF.